What follows are 17 T cell receptor beta chains derived from one specimen sequenced in a study of blood T cell repertoires in COVID-19. The protocol was immunoSEQ multiplex PCR, while the TCRdb copy is restricted to in-frame clones and leaves out a portion. The data show approximately 180,000 clones, approximately 89% seen once. The material sequenced was PBMCs or T cells enriched from blood (not recorded which). The receptor source for this set is a woman aged 40 to 49 with acute COVID-19.

This chain's CDR3 is CASGWRGRLTDTQYF. The CDR3 bases are TGTGCCAGCGGCTGGAGAGGAAGGCTCACAGATACGCAGTATTTT. The chain is built from TRBV6-5 and TRBJ2-3; D is ambiguous. Germline-derived CDR1 and CDR2 are MNHEY and SVGAGI. The CDR3 totals 15 residues. The V and J ends lost 8 bases and 2 bases respectively, with 17 bases between them.

The chain links TRBV7-2 to TRBJ2-3, with a tentative D call TRBD2 (5 bases). Trimming removed 5 bases from V and 6 bases from J, with 12 bases in between. The CDR3 has 13 amino acids. The V gene's germline CDR1 is SGHTA and CDR2 FQGNSA. The CDR3 here is CASSLLGVDTQYF. CDR3 DNA sequence: TGTGCCAGCAGCCTACTAGGAGTGGATACGCAGTATTTT.

J is TRBJ1-1 and V is TRBV6-5; D remains ambiguous. With 10 bases removed from V and 0 bases from J, the gap between germline ends came to 9 bases. Germline V gives CDR1 MNHEY, CDR2 SVGAGI. The CDR3 sequence is 12 residues long. The CDR3 sequence is CATRGMNTEAFF. CDR3 nucleotides: TGTGCCACCCGGGGAATGAACACTGAAGCTTTCTTT.

The gene calls are TRBV4-1 and TRBJ2-1, with D hard to call. V lost 0 bases, J lost 2 bases, and 5 bases lay in between. From germline, CDR1 is MGHRA and CDR2 YSYEKL. CDR3 size: 14 residues. This CDR3 is CASSQEAAYNEQFF. The DNA of the CDR3 is TGCGCCAGCAGCCAAGAAGCTGCCTACAATGAGCAGTTCTTC.

This chain uses TRBV19 with TRBJ2-1; D gene ambiguous. Germline V gene sequence: CDR1 LNHDA, CDR2 SQIVND (reference sequence). V was trimmed by 6 bases and J by 4 bases, leaving 13 bases between them. CDR3 size: 14 residues. This chain's CDR3 is CASRVSGGYNEQFF. The CDR3 DNA reads TGTGCCAGTAGAGTGTCGGGTGGTTACAATGAGCAGTTCTTC.

The chain carries TRBV5-1 and TRBJ2-3, with TRBD2 matching over 8 bases. This CDR3 spans 14 amino acids. Trimming removed 4 bases from V and 4 bases from J; junction bases left unmatched: 5. The germline V gene has CDR1 SGHRS and CDR2 YFSETQ. As DNA, the CDR3 is TGCGCCAGCAGCCAGCGGGAGTACCCAGATACGCAGTATTTT. Its protein is CASSQREYPDTQYF.

The J gene is TRBJ2-1, the V gene TRBV13; TRBD2 aligns across 11 bases. V lost 1 base to trimming and J lost 12 bases; unmatched junction nucleotides: 2. This CDR3 is built from 13 residues. CDR1 is PRHDT, CDR2 FYEKMQ, per germline (reference sequence). CDR3 residues: CASSLEGLAAQFF. As DNA, the CDR3 is TGTGCCAGCAGCTTAGAGGGACTAGCGGCGCAGTTCTTC.

V gene TRBV7-2 combines with J gene TRBJ2-1, with D perhaps TRBD2 (6 bases). Germline CDR1 SGHTA, CDR2 FQGNSA. Trimming removed 5 bases at V and 8 bases at J, with 19 bases between. The CDR3 sequence is 15 residues long. The CDR3 here is CASSLGTVLKDEQFF. CDR3 in DNA: TGTGCCAGCAGCCTGGGGACTGTTCTTAAGGATGAGCAGTTCTTC.

The CDR3 region has the DNA TGTGCCAGCCGCCAGGGGGAGAGCTCCTACAATGAGCAGTTCTTC. Its translation: CASRQGESSYNEQFF. The chain links TRBV18 to TRBJ2-1; TRBD1 agrees at 7 bases. V gave up 8 bases and J gave up 0 bases; unmatched junction bases: 7. Germline CDR1 and CDR2: KGHSH and LQKENI. This CDR3 region has 15 residues.

As concerns this clone: Other nucleotide sequences in the sample specify the same CDR3. The chain is built from TRBV7-2 and TRBJ2-3; possibly TRBD2 for D (7 bases). The V gene lost 3 bases and the J gene lost 2 bases, with 12 bases spanning the gap. This CDR3 comprises 15 residues. Germline V gene sequence: CDR1 SGHTA, CDR2 FQGNSA. CDR3 region: CASSFSGGPTDTQYF. In DNA, the CDR3 is TGTGCCAGCAGCTTTTCGGGGGGCCCCACAGATACGCAGTATTTT.

V usage is TRBV9 and J usage is TRBJ2-5; a weak D match, TRBD1 (6 bases). From germline, CDR1 is SGDLS and CDR2 YYNGEE. CDR3 length: 12 amino acids. The V end was cut by 7 bases, the J end by 5 bases, with 12 bases between. CDR3 sequence: CASSGVDETQYF. CDR3 nucleotides: TGTGCCAGCTCAGGGGTGGATGAGACCCAGTACTTC.

This chain uses TRBV19 with TRBJ2-7; D may be TRBD1 (5 bases). Germline assignment: CDR1 LNHDA and CDR2 SQIVND (reference sequence). This CDR3 spans 15 amino acids. V lost 5 bases to trimming and J lost 4 bases, with 18 bases between them. CDR3 bases: TGTGCCAGTAGTGTCCGACCTAGGGGATTATACGAGCAGTACTTC. Residues: CASSVRPRGLYEQYF.

This chain's CDR3 is CASSLVLGGSQVRADTQYF. CDR3 nucleotides: TGCGCCAGCAGCTTGGTCCTTGGGGGGAGTCAGGTTCGGGCAGATACGCAGTATTTT. The chain links TRBV5-1 to TRBJ2-3; weak D call: TRBD2 (6 bases). Germline CDR1 is SGHRS and CDR2 is YFSETQ. The CDR3 runs 19 residues. The V end lost 0 bases, the J end lost 4 bases, and 24 bases lay between the germline ends.

V usage is TRBV19 and J usage is TRBJ2-1; TRBD2 agrees at 11 bases. The V and J ends lost 1 base and 6 bases, in that order; junction bases with no gene match: 2. This CDR3 contains 15 residues. Germline CDR1 is LNHDA and CDR2 is SQIVND (reference sequence). The DNA of the CDR3 is TGTGCCAGTAGTATAGGACTAGCGGGATTCAATGAGCAGTTCTTC. It yields the protein CASSIGLAGFNEQFF. The entire variable domain, with the rest obtained from reference TRBV19 and TRBJ2-1, is as follows: DGGITQSPKYLFRKEGQNVTLSCEQNLNHDAMYWYRQDPGQGLRLIYYSQIVNDFQKGDIAEGYSVSREKKESFPLTVTSAQKNPTAFYLCASSIGLAGFNEQFFGPGTRLTVL.

CDR3 DNA sequence: TGTGCCAGCAGCCCCGCTGCGGGGGCGGACGAGCAGTACTTC. It specifies CASSPAAGADEQYF. This chain links TRBV3-1 (or the pseudogene TRBV3-2) with TRBJ2-7, with D perhaps TRBD2 (7 bases). CDR1 and CDR2 from the germline V gene are LGHDT and YNNKEL (reference sequence). The CDR3 runs to 14 residues. Trimming shortened V by 4 bases and J by 5 bases, and 15 bases separated the two germline ends.

This clone was detected only once. The J gene is TRBJ1-5, the V gene TRBV24-1; TRBD1 is a possible D gene (5 bases). The CDR3 consists of 14 residues. V was pared by 7 bases and J by 0 bases, with 9 bases between. From germline, CDR1 is KGHDR and CDR2 SFDVKD. CDR3 bases: TGTGCCACCAGCGACAGTTCTAGCAATCAGCCCCAGCATTTT. Protein product: CATSDSSSNQPQHF.

The rearrangement links TRBV5-5 to TRBJ1-2; no firm D call. The CDR3 length is 14 residues. Per the germline V gene, CDR1 is SGHKS and CDR2 is YYEKEE (reference sequence). V was clipped by 1 base and J by 1 base, with 8 bases between them. The CDR3 region is CASSLITGNYGYTF. In DNA form, the CDR3 reads TGTGCCAGCAGCTTGATCACGGGTAACTATGGCTACACCTTC.